The 3 T cell receptor beta chains in this list originate from one sample, sequenced in a study of regulatory T cells in long-lasting Graves disease. The time point denotes: newly diagnosed GD, antithyroid drugs for less than 3 months. The TCR library was prepared using RNA isolated from PBMCs. Building of the TCR beta libraries involved iRepertoire HTBI primers and Arm-PCR of CDR3 regions. TCRdb processed the multiplex PCR reads anew with MiXCR; each CDR3 protein has one entry. The sample carries a few hundred thousand distinct CDR3 sequences, 20% recorded once. Material: peripheral blood mononuclear cells (PBMCs), obtained at new diagnosis, from a patient treated with antithyroid drugs. The receptor set was obtained from a female donor with Graves disease.

The J gene is TRBJ1-5, the V gene TRBV20-1; possible D gene TRBD1, 5 bases. V dropped 2 bases and J dropped 7 bases, with 9 bases sitting between them. The CDR3 runs to 12 residues. In germline, CDR1 is DFQATT, CDR2 SNEGSKA (reference sequence). In DNA form, the CDR3 reads TGCAGTGCTAGACAGGGAGGCCAGCCCCAGCATTTT. Its translation is CSARQGGQPQHF.

This clonotype was detected ten times or more. The chain carries TRBV12-3 or TRBV12-4 and TRBJ1-6, with no clear D. V lost 4 bases to trimming and J lost 0 bases, with 4 bases between them. This CDR3 is built from 14 residues. In nucleotides, the CDR3 is TGTGCCAGCAGTTCCAGCTCCTATAATTCACCCCTCCACTTT. It translates to CASSSSSYNSPLHF.

J is TRBJ2-3 and V is TRBV6-5; no clear D gene. The CDR3 extends over 13 amino acids. Germline CDR1 MNHEY, CDR2 SVGAGI. Trimming left V 4 bases short and J 6 bases short, with 11 bases between. This CDR3 reads CASSWSSDDTQYF. The CDR3 DNA reads as TGTGCCAGCAGTTGGAGTAGTGACGATACGCAGTATTTT.